This TCR beta chain is drawn from a study of blood T cell repertoires in COVID-19. Background on the study: Acute and convalescent COVID-19 specimens originated in the United States, Italy and Spain. T cells, B-cell-depleted T cells, or PBMCs provided the cDNA or gDNA that served as material.

Looked up from germline, CDR1 is MNHEY and CDR2 is SMNVEV (reference sequence). The CDR3 sequence is 17 residues long. V lost 2 bases, J lost 6 bases, and 20 bases lay in between. Sequencing used immunoSEQ multiplex PCR; TCRdb keeps in-frame clones, though not all of them. Here the sample spans about 100,000 clones, more than 75% being singletons. The chain combines TRBV27 with TRBJ2-1; the D gene is possibly TRBD1 (5 bases). The material sequenced was peripheral blood. The origin of this receptor is a man aged 25 to 40 in a cohort sampled during active COVID-19. The DNA for the CDR3 is TGTGCCAGCAGTTTAAGGGGCAGGGTGGAAAAACCCAATGAGCAGTTCTTC. The encoded protein is CASSLRGRVEKPNEQFF.